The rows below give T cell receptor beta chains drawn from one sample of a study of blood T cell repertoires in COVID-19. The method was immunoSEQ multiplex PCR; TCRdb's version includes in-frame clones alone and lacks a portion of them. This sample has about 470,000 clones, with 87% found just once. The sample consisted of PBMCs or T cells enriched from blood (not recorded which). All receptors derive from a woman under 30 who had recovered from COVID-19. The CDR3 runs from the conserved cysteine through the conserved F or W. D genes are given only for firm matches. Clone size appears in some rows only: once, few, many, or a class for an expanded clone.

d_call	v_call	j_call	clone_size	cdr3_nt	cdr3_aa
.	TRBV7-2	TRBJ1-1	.	TGTGCCAGCAGCTTAGTTTTGACAGAACTGTCGAGAGCTTTCTTT	CASSLVLTELSRAFF
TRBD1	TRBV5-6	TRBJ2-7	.	TGTGCCAGCAGCTTGGTGGGGGACAGGGGGGACGAGCAGTACTTC	CASSLVGDRGDEQYF
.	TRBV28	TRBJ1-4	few	TGTGCCAGCAGTTTTAGGGGAAATGAAAAACTGTTTTTT	CASSFRGNEKLFF
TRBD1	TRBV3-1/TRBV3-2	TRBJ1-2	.	TGTGCCAGCAGCCAAGCCGGGACAGCCAACTATGGCTACACCTTC	CASSQAGTANYGYTF
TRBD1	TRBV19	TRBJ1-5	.	TGTGCCAGTAGGACAGGGGGCAAAAGCAATCAGCCCCAGCATTTT	CASRTGGKSNQPQHF
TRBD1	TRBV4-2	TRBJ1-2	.	TGTGCCAGCAGCGCGGGACAGGGGGACGGCTACACCTTC	CASSAGQGDGYTF
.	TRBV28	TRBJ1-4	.	TGTGCCAGCGGGGGGGTAGAAAAACTGTTTTTT	CASGGVEKLFF
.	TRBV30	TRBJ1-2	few	TGTGCCTGGAATCCGGGGGTCACCTTCGGACACTTCGTCTTC	CAWNPGVTFGHFVF
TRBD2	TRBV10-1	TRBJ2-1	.	TGCGCCAGCAGTGAGAGGCTAGCGGGGGAGGGTGAGCAGTTCTTC	CASSERLAGEGEQFF
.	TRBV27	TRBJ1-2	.	TGTGCCTCCCGAGGAACAGGGCGGTTCTATGGCTACACCTTC	CASRGTGRFYGYTF
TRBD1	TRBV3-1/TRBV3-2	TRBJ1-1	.	TGTGCCAGCAGCCCCGGGACAGGGGACACTGAAGCTTTCTTT	CASSPGTGDTEAFF
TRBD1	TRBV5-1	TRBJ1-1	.	TGCGCCAGCAGCTTGGCCGGACAGGGGGGTTTGAACACTGAAGCTTTCTTT	CASSLAGQGGLNTEAFF
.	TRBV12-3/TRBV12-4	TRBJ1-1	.	TGTGCCAGCAGATATACGGAGAGGACTGAAGCTTTCTTT	CASRYTERTEAFF
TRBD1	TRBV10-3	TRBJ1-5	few	TGTGCCATCAGCCGGGACAGGGGAGAGGGTCAGCCCCAGCATTTT	CAISRDRGEGQPQHF
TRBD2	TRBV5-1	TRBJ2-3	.	TGCGCCAGCAGCGCCGTGGCGGGGGAGGCAGATACGCAGTATTTT	CASSAVAGEADTQYF
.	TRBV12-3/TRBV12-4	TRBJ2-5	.	TGTGCCAGCAGAGGAGTTGAGACCCAGTACTTC	CASRGVETQYF
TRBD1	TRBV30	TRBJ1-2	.	TGTGCCTGGACGAAGGACAGGGCAAGGGGCTACACCTTC	CAWTKDRARGYTF
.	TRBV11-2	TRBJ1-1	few	TGTGCCAGCAGCCCGCTAACGGGGTCGAACACTGAAGCTTTCTTT	CASSPLTGSNTEAFF
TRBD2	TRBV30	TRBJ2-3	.	TGTGCCTCGAGCCCCCGCGGGGGGGCGGGGGGTAAGGCAGATACGCAGTATTTT	CASSPRGGAGGKADTQYF
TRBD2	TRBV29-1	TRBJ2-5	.	TGCAGCGTGGAGGCAGGGAGGGGATGGAAGACCCAGTACTTC	CSVEAGRGWKTQYF
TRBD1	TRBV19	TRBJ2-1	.	TGTGCCAGCTCAGAGAGCAGGGGGTGGGATGAGCAGTTCTTC	CASSESRGWDEQFF
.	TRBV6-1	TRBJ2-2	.	TGTGCCAGCAGTGAATCGACCCAGGACACCGGGGAGCTGTTTTTT	CASSESTQDTGELFF
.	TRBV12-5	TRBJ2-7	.	TGTGCTAGTGGTTTGGTAGCAGGGGCGGTGAGGGAGCAGTACTTC	CASGLVAGAVREQYF
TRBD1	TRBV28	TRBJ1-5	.	TGTGCCAGCAGTACAGGGGTATATAGCAATCAGCCCCAGCATTTT	CASSTGVYSNQPQHF
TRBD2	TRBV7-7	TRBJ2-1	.	TGTGCTAGCGGGGGGAGGGAGACTAGTCAGGGCCAATCCTACAATGAGCAGTTCTTC	CASGGRETSQGQSYNEQFF
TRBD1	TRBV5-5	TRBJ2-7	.	TGTGCCAGCAGCTTGGGGACAGGGACTTCCTACGAGCAGTACTTC	CASSLGTGTSYEQYF
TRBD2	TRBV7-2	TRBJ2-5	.	TGTGCCAGCAGCTTTAACCGACTAGCGGCCCAAGAGACCCAGTACTTC	CASSFNRLAAQETQYF
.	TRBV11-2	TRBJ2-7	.	TGTGCCAGCAGCCCCCTCCGGGGCGAGCAGTACTTC	CASSPLRGEQYF
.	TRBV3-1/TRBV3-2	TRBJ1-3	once	TGTGCCAGCAGCCAAGATCCAGGCTCTGGAAACACCATATATTTT	CASSQDPGSGNTIYF
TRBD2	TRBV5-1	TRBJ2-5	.	TGCGCCAGCAGCGCCGGCCGAAGTAGCGGGGGGGCCGCGAAAGAGACCCAGTACTTC	CASSAGRSSGGAAKETQYF
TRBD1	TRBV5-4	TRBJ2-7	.	TGTGCCAGCAGCCCCGACAGGGAAAACGAGCAGTACTTC	CASSPDRENEQYF
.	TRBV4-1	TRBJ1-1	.	TGCGCCAGCAGCCGAGCTGGGACACCAGCTTTCTTT	CASSRAGTPAFF
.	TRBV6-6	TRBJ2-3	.	TGTGCCAGCGCCTGGGACACAAACACAGATACGCAGTATTTT	CASAWDTNTDTQYF
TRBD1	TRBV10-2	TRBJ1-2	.	TGCGCCAGCTCCTACCGACAGGGGGGTTTGGACGGCTACACCTTC	CASSYRQGGLDGYTF
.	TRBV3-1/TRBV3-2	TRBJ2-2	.	TGTGCCAGCAGCCAAAACGGTGGGCGGGCCACCGGGGAGCTGTTTTTT	CASSQNGGRATGELFF
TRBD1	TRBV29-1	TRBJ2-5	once	TGCAGCGTCGATGCCCCCTGGACAGGGGAGGAGACCCAGTACTTC	CSVDAPWTGEETQYF